This TCR beta chain comes out of a study of CD8+CD57+ T cells in acquired aplastic anemia. The ends were cut back, 3 bases at V and 10 bases at J, with 22 bases in the middle. Germline V lookup: CDR1 DFQATT, CDR2 SNEGSKA (reference sequence). The CDR3 sequence is 15 residues long. In this sample, this clonotype turned up once. TCR beta VDJ combinations and CDR3 sequences were profiled from genomic DNA. TCRdb reanalysed the reads using MiXCR and keeps one entry per CDR3 protein. The table shows about 190,000 distinct CDR3 sequences, with approximately 50% occurring only once. The V gene is TRBV20-1, the J gene TRBJ2-1, with D perhaps given as TRBD1 or TRBD2 (6 bases each). Sequenced material: sorted CD4+, CD8+, or CD8+CD57+ T cells (not recorded which) from PBMCs. The clonotype comes from a human donor in good health, serving as a control. CDR3 amino acids: CSARMAGQFNVEQFF. The CDR3, as DNA: TGCAGTGCTAGGATGGCGGGACAATTCAATGTGGAGCAGTTCTTC.